This T cell receptor (beta chain) originates from a study of T cells in Graves' hyperthyroidism and ophthalmopathy. Study-level information: Initial diagnosis, before any treatment, was when peripheral blood was collected. General study points: The blood repertoire included most of the expanded thyroid clonotypes above 0.001.

The V segment lost 4 bases and the J segment 2 bases; nucleotides outside the gene matches: 5. The CDR3 runs 15 residues. It was RNA transcripts that yielded the amplified TCR beta CDR3 regions. Initially, a first-round RT-PCR of the TCR CDR3 employed the HTBI primer set. TCRdb processed the multiplex PCR reads anew with MiXCR; each CDR3 protein has one entry. The sample holds under 450,000 distinct CDR3 sequences, around a sixth seen once. In this sample, this clonotype turned up a few times. Its antigen is currently unknown. Each diagnosis was grounded in clinical symptoms, serum thyroxine and TRAb, thyroid ultrasound, and orbital computed tomography. Fresh peripheral blood, 8 to 10 ml of it, supplied the PBMCs.

This TCR came from a woman aged 18 to 35 with Graves' hyperthyroidism. The chain is built from TRBV12-3 or TRBV12-4 and TRBJ2-3; the match to TRBD1 covers 8 bases. Source material: blood. The CDR3 here is CASSSGQAFTDTQYF. In nucleotides, the CDR3 is TGTGCCAGCAGTTCGGGACAGGCTTTCACAGATACGCAGTATTTT.